One TCR beta chain is described in this entry. In the source study's methods: Using reference gene primer amplification, nucleated cell counts were estimated. TCRdb's copy holds only in-frame clones and misses some; the assay was immunoSEQ multiplex PCR. V and J calls and clone size are given by that table; D and trimming were obtained from the DNA. The sample has about 3,400 clones, 70% seen once. The V gene's germline CDR1 is SEHNR and CDR2 FQNEAQ (reference sequence). Trimming took 7 bases from V and 9 from J, leaving 19 bases between them. The CDR3 is 15 amino acids. The data belong to a study of blood T cell repertoires in COVID-19. As for the study in general: Acute-phase and convalescent COVID-19 samples originated in the United States, Italy and Spain. Sample material is recorded as cDNA or gDNA derived from T cells, B-cell-depleted T cells, or PBMCs.

Material for sequencing was peripheral blood. This TCR was sampled from a man in his 70s with active COVID-19. V and J are TRBV7-9 and TRBJ1-6, with D maybe TRBD1 (6 bases). This CDR3 is CASTDAQGQISPLHF. The CDR3 bases are TGTGCCAGCACCGACGCGCAGGGGCAAATTTCACCCCTCCACTTT.